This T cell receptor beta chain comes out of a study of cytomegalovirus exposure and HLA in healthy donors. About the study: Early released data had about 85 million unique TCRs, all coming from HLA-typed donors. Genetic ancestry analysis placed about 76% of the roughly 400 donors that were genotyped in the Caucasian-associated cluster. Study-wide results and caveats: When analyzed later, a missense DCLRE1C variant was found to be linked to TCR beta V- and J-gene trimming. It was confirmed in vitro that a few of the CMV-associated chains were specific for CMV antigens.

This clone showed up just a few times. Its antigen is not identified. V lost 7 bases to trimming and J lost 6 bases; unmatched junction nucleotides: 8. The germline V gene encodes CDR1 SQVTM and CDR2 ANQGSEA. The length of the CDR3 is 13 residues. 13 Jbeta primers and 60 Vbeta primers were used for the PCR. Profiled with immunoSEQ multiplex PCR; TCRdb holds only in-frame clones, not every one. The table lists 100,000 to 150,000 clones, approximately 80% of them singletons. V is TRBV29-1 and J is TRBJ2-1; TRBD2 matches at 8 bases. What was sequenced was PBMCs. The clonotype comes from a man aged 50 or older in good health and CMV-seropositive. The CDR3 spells CSGSGSSANEQFF. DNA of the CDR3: TGCAGCGGAAGCGGGAGCTCTGCCAATGAGCAGTTCTTC.